This passage covers 32 T cell receptor beta chains from one sample sequenced in a study of radiotherapy plus CTLA-4 blockade in lung cancer (dated by TCRdb to 2016 to 2019). Libraries came from the immunoSEQ multiplex PCR assay. TCRdb holds this immuneACCESS table with in-frame rearrangements only. Some clones are missing; in checked studies, unresolved V genes explain under half, and the rest has no known cause. The sample table holds 81,000 or so clones, of which approximately 86% were seen once. Roughly 0.95% of the sample is taken by the ten largest. Material: peripheral blood, obtained from a patient treated with radiotherapy plus ipilimumab. These receptors originate from a human donor with non-small cell lung cancer who had stable disease on radiotherapy plus ipilimumab.

This rearrangement joins TRBV12-5 to TRBJ2-7; the D gene is possibly TRBD2 (6 bases). Germline assignment: CDR1 LGHNT and CDR2 FRNRAP. This CDR3 contains 15 residues. Trimming removed 7 bases from V and 5 bases from J, with 21 bases in between. In DNA, the CDR3 is TGTGCTAGTGCCCTGGGGCGGGGCGCGCGCGACGAGCAGTACTTC. It yields the protein CASALGRGARDEQYF. The full variable domain, in which reference TRBV12-5 and TRBJ2-7 provide the parts outside the CDR3, is DARVTQTPRHKVTEMGQEVTMRCQPILGHNTVFWYRQTMMQGLELLAYFRNRAPLDDSGMPKDRFSAEMPDATLATLKIQPSEPRDSAVYFCASALGRGARDEQYFGPGTRLTVT.

This clone was detected only a few times. The chain is built from TRBV5-1 and TRBJ2-7; the D is unclear. The V end was cut by 3 bases, the J end by 0 bases, with 13 bases between. The CDR3 loop spans 15 amino acids. Germline assignment: CDR1 SGHRS and CDR2 YFSETQ. This chain's CDR3 is CASSYQITSSYEQYF. Here the CDR3 DNA reads TGCGCCAGCAGCTATCAGATTACTTCCTCCTACGAGCAGTACTTC.

The chain is built from TRBV28 and TRBJ1-1, with D perhaps TRBD1 (5 bases). Germline CDR1 and CDR2: MDHEN and SYDVKM. Trimming took off 6 bases at V and 11 bases at J, with 13 bases between the two ends. The CDR3 is 11 amino acids. The CDR3 bases are TGTGCCAGCAGGGGACCCCTTGGTGCTTTCTTT. This codes for CASRGPLGAFF.

This rearrangement joins TRBV7-2 to TRBJ2-7; the D gene is possibly TRBD2 (7 bases). Germline V gene lookup returns CDR1 SGHTA and CDR2 FQGNSA. V lost 7 bases and J 2 bases, leaving 18 bases between the germline ends. CDR3 length equals 15 residues. The CDR3 reads CASTPAGGPTYEQYF. CDR3 coding DNA: TGTGCCAGCACCCCCGCCGGGGGGCCTACCTACGAGCAGTACTTC.

This clone has just a few counts. The chain links TRBV6-5 to TRBJ2-7; TRBD1 matches 10 bases. The CDR3 is made up of 13 amino acids. The V gene end was trimmed by 8 bases and the J gene end by 5 bases; junction bases not matched to a gene: 6. Germline V gene lookup returns CDR1 MNHEY and CDR2 SVGAGI. The CDR3: CASSTGGNHEQYF. CDR3 bases: TGTGCCAGCTCGACAGGGGGCAATCACGAGCAGTACTTC.

The chain uses TRBV18 and TRBJ1-5; no definite D call. The CDR3 is made up of 14 amino acids. V dropped 1 base and J dropped 1 base, with 5 bases sitting between them. Germline values: CDR1 KGHSH, CDR2 LQKENI. CDR3 bases: TGTGCCAGCTCACCACAACAAAGCAATCAGCCCCAGCATTTT. It specifies CASSPQQSNQPQHF.

The chain employs TRBV28 and TRBJ2-3; D gene ambiguous. Trimming took 2 bases from V and 8 from J, leaving 14 bases between them. This CDR3 is built from 14 residues. Germline V gene sequence: CDR1 MDHEN, CDR2 SYDVKM. CDR3 nucleotides: TGTGCCAGCAGTTTAAGTCCAGGCCGAAGTACGCAGTATTTT. Its protein product is CASSLSPGRSTQYF.

This sequence joins TRBV29-1 and TRBJ1-4; 8 bases fit TRBD1. V was pared by 3 bases and J by 7 bases, with 7 bases of the junction left unmatched. Germline V gives CDR1 SQVTM, CDR2 ANQGSEA. The CDR3 is 14 amino acids. CDR3: CSVDGQGWGEKLFF. In DNA form, the CDR3 reads TGCAGCGTTGATGGACAGGGTTGGGGTGAAAAACTGTTTTTT.

The genes are TRBV19 and TRBJ2-2; 9 nucleotides line up with TRBD1. J lost 1 base, V lost 4 bases, and 10 bases had no gene match. CDR1 is LNHDA and CDR2 is SQIVND in the germline V gene (reference sequence). The CDR3 extends over 18 amino acids. The CDR3 sequence: CASSTQGTGSMNTGELFF. Written as DNA, the CDR3 is TGTGCCAGTAGTACCCAAGGGACAGGGAGTATGAACACCGGGGAGCTGTTTTTT.

The chain has TRBV5-4 and TRBJ2-3; D is unresolved. Trimming removed 4 bases at V and 4 bases at J, with 16 bases between. This CDR3 spans 15 amino acids. Germline CDR1 and CDR2: SGHNT and YYREEE (reference sequence). CDR3 amino acids: CASSTDSHAADTQYF. The CDR3, as DNA: TGTGCCAGCAGCACAGACTCACACGCCGCAGATACGCAGTATTTT.

The V gene is TRBV10-1, the J gene TRBJ2-5, with TRBD2 matching 8 bases. Gene TRBJ2-7 matches the end of the DNA better, so the J call may be wrong. The CDR3 runs 13 residues. Germline V gene lookup returns CDR1 WNHNN and CDR2 SYGVQD (reference sequence). CDR3 loop: CASALAEGYEQYF. In DNA, the CDR3 is TGCGCCAGTGCACTAGCGGAAGGTTACGAGCAGTACTTC.

The rearrangement links TRBV2 to TRBJ1-3, with no clear D. The V gene's germline CDR1 is SNHLY and CDR2 FYNNEI. This CDR3 has 13 amino acids. V lost 6 bases and J 0 bases, leaving 6 bases between the germline ends. The CDR3 DNA is TGTGCCAGCAGCTTTAGCTCTGGAAACACCATATATTTT. The encoded protein is CASSFSSGNTIYF. Together with reference TRBV2 and TRBJ1-3, the CDR3 gives the full variable domain: EPEVTQTPSHQVTQMGQEVILRCVPISNHLYFYWYRQILGQKVEFLVSFYNNEISEKSEIFDDQFSVERPDGSNFTLKIRSTKLEDSAMYFCASSFSSGNTIYFGEGSWLTVV.

The rearrangement links TRBV30 to TRBJ1-2; unclear D gene. Germline V CDR1 and CDR2: GTSNPN, SVGIG (reference sequence). The CDR3 loop spans 11 amino acids. The V gene lost 5 bases and the J gene lost 5 bases, with 9 bases spanning the gap. CDR3 sequence (DNA): TGTGCCTGGTTCAAGACGTATGGCTACACCTTC. It encodes CAWFKTYGYTF.

The chain uses TRBV30 and TRBJ2-7; D unclear. CDR1 is GTSNPN, CDR2 SVGIG, per germline (reference sequence). V was clipped by 0 bases and J by 3 bases, with 18 bases between them. The CDR3 is 16 amino acids. CDR3 in amino acids: CAWSVRVGTIFYEQYF. CDR3 coding DNA: TGTGCCTGGAGTGTACGAGTGGGCACGATCTTCTACGAGCAGTACTTC.

This sequence joins TRBV6-5 and TRBJ2-7; D uncertain. Germline-derived CDR1 and CDR2 are MNHEY and SVGAGI. The CDR3 has 13 amino acids. Trimming took 8 bases from V and 2 from J, leaving 13 bases between them. For the CDR3, the DNA is TGTGCCAGCTTCCAAGCGCAGACCTACGAGCAGTACTTC. This encodes CASFQAQTYEQYF.

The rearrangement joins TRBV6-5 to TRBJ2-1; 10 nucleotides agree with TRBD2. The CDR3 contains 15 residues. Germline V gives CDR1 MNHEY, CDR2 SVGAGI. The J segment lost 6 bases and the V segment lost 4 bases, leaving 6 bases of the junction unmatched. The CDR3 DNA reads as TGTGCCAGCAGTTCCCTTAGCGGGGGGCTCAATGAGCAGTTCTTC. Translated: CASSSLSGGLNEQFF.

The chain recombines TRBV6-1 with TRBJ2-7; a weak D match, TRBD1 (5 bases). CDR1 is MNHNS, CDR2 SASEGT, per germline. The CDR3 totals 14 residues. The V end was cut by 6 bases, the J end by 0 bases, with 12 bases between. In DNA form, the CDR3 reads TGTGCCAGCAGCCAGACAGCCAGCTCCTACGAGCAGTACTTC. Translation: CASSQTASSYEQYF.

V gene TRBV30 combines with J gene TRBJ1-6, with 8 bases matching TRBD1. The CDR3 is made up of 16 amino acids. In germline, CDR1 is GTSNPN, CDR2 SVGIG (reference sequence). The ends lost 6 bases at V and 14 bases at J; junction bases unmatched: 21. CDR3 region: CACHGQGAAKGEALHF. In DNA, the CDR3 is TGTGCCTGCCACGGGCAGGGGGCCGCCAAGGGGGAGGCCCTCCACTTT.

The chain couples TRBV7-9 to TRBJ1-1; no definite D call. Trimming took 3 bases from V and 4 from J, leaving 6 bases between them. Germline CDR1 reads SEHNR; CDR2 reads FQNEAQ (reference sequence). This CDR3 comprises 12 residues. The CDR3 DNA reads TGTGCCAGCAGCTTTATTCTCACTGAAGCTTTCTTT. Translation gives CASSFILTEAFF.

The chain joins TRBV5-1 to TRBJ2-7, with 8 positions matching TRBD1. The trim removed 0 bases at V and 7 bases at J, leaving 0 bases unmatched. The CDR3 sequence is 12 residues long. Germline CDR1 reads SGHRS; CDR2 reads YFSETQ. The CDR3 sequence is CASSLDRGEQYF. CDR3 nucleotide sequence: TGCGCCAGCAGCTTGGACAGGGGGGAGCAGTACTTC. The whole variable domain, remainder taken from reference TRBV5-1 and TRBJ2-7, is KAGVTQTPRYLIKTRGQQVTLSCSPISGHRSVSWYQQTPGQGLQFLFEYFSETQRNKGNFPGRFSGRQFSNSRSEMNVSTLELGDSALYLCASSLDRGEQYFGPGTRLTVT.

This chain joins TRBV28 and TRBJ1-5, with TRBD1 matching 7 bases. The length of the CDR3 is 16 residues. In germline, CDR1 is MDHEN, CDR2 SYDVKM. V shed 6 bases, J shed 4 bases, and the junction held 12 bases outside the gene matches. The CDR3 nucleotides are TGTGCCAGCAGAGAGTCGGGGACAGAAAAAAATCAGCCCCAGCATTTT. It is translated as CASRESGTEKNQPQHF. Together with reference TRBV28 and TRBJ1-5, the CDR3 gives the full variable domain: DVKVTQSSRYLVKRTGEKVFLECVQDMDHENMFWYRQDPGLGLRLIYFSYDVKMKEKGDIPEGYSVSREKKERFSLILESASTNQTSMYLCASRESGTEKNQPQHFGDGTRLSIL.

This clone appeared a single time. The V gene is TRBV19, the J gene TRBJ1-5, with 7 bases fitting TRBD1. The germline V gene has CDR1 LNHDA and CDR2 SQIVND (reference sequence). This CDR3 region has 16 residues. V was clipped by 4 bases and J by 5 bases; unmatched bases: 11. The CDR3 nucleotides are TGTGCCAGTAGTACTCCCCGACAGGGTCTTTATCAGCCCCAGCATTTT. Its translation: CASSTPRQGLYQPQHF.

The chain uses TRBV20-1 and TRBJ2-1; no clear D gene. V lost 0 bases to trimming and J lost 13 bases, with 10 bases between them. CDR3 length: 11 residues. The germline gives CDR1 DFQATT, CDR2 SNEGSKA (reference sequence). The CDR3 reads CSAREESGQFF. The CDR3 region has the DNA TGCAGTGCTAGAGAGGAATCCGGCCAGTTCTTC.

This chain links TRBV27 with TRBJ2-7; D is ambiguous. Trimming took off 5 bases at V and 4 bases at J, with 15 bases between the two ends. The CDR3 length is 14 residues. Germline V gene data show CDR1 as MNHEY and CDR2 as SMNVEV (reference sequence). The DNA for the CDR3 is TGTGCCAGCAGTCCAACACGGCGAGGATACGAGCAGTACTTC. This sequence encodes CASSPTRRGYEQYF.

This clone was observed once. The rearrangement uses TRBV9 and TRBJ2-7; possible D gene TRBD2, 5 bases. The germline V gene has CDR1 SGDLS and CDR2 YYNGEE. Trimming left V 1 base short and J 6 bases short, with 8 bases between. The CDR3 extends over 12 amino acids. CDR3 bases: TGTGCCAGCAGCGTAAATCGGGGCGAGCAGTACTTC. This gives the protein CASSVNRGEQYF.

This chain links TRBV4-2 with TRBJ2-2, with 7 nucleotides matching TRBD1. Looked up from germline, CDR1 is LGHNA and CDR2 is YNFKEQ. The CDR3 totals 17 residues. V lost 3 bases to trimming and J lost 6 bases; unmatched junction nucleotides: 13. For the CDR3, the DNA is TGTGCCAGCAGCCAGGGGCATTCAGGGGGTAGGCCCGGGGAGCTGTTTTTT. This encodes CASSQGHSGGRPGELFF.

The J gene is TRBJ1-2, the V gene TRBV9, with D possibly matching TRBD1 (5 bases). From germline, CDR1 is SGDLS and CDR2 YYNGEE. The V gene lost 6 bases and the J gene lost 6 bases, with 15 bases spanning the gap. The CDR3 loop spans 13 amino acids. The CDR3 is CASNHGGGDGYTF. The CDR3 region has the DNA TGTGCCAGCAACCATGGGGGGGGTGATGGCTACACCTTC.

This chain joins TRBV19 and TRBJ1-1, with D unresolved. The CDR3 length is 13 residues. Trimming took 4 bases from V and 6 from J, leaving 12 bases between them. Looked up from germline, CDR1 is LNHDA and CDR2 is SQIVND (reference sequence). CDR3 sequence: CASSTTLTPEAFF. In DNA, the CDR3 is TGTGCCAGTAGTACGACACTAACCCCTGAAGCTTTCTTT.

The CDR3 loop reads CASGYRGGGTGELFF. CDR3 DNA: TGTGCCAGCGGGTACAGGGGAGGAGGGACCGGGGAGCTGTTTTTT. The chain employs TRBV6-6 and TRBJ2-2; the D gene is possibly TRBD1 (7 bases). V lost 8 bases and J 5 bases, leaving 18 bases between the germline ends. This CDR3 contains 15 residues. The germline gives CDR1 MNHNY, CDR2 SVGAGI (reference sequence).

The chain joins TRBV9 to TRBJ1-3, with D possibly being TRBD1 (5 bases). This CDR3 is 15 amino acids long. V was pared by 3 bases and J by 0 bases, with 10 bases between. Germline V lookup: CDR1 SGDLS, CDR2 YYNGEE. The CDR3 here is CASSEGLNSGNTIYF. Written as DNA, the CDR3 is TGTGCCAGCAGCGAGGGACTGAACTCTGGAAACACCATATATTTT.

The V call is TRBV7-8, the J call TRBJ2-5, with unresolved D. The V end was cut by 5 bases, the J end by 3 bases, with 4 bases between. Per the germline V gene, CDR1 is SGHVS and CDR2 is FQNEAQ. CDR3 length: 11 amino acids. The CDR3: CASSAKETQYF. For the CDR3, the DNA is TGTGCCAGCAGCGCGAAAGAGACCCAGTACTTC.

This rearrangement joins TRBV18 to TRBJ2-1; TRBD2 might be the D (6 bases). CDR3 length: 15 amino acids. The germline gives CDR1 KGHSH, CDR2 LQKENI. Trimming cost V 4 bases and J 0 bases, with 10 bases left between them. CDR3 loop: CASSLSGGSYNEQFF. CDR3 nucleotides: TGTGCCAGCTCACTATCCGGGGGCTCCTACAATGAGCAGTTCTTC.